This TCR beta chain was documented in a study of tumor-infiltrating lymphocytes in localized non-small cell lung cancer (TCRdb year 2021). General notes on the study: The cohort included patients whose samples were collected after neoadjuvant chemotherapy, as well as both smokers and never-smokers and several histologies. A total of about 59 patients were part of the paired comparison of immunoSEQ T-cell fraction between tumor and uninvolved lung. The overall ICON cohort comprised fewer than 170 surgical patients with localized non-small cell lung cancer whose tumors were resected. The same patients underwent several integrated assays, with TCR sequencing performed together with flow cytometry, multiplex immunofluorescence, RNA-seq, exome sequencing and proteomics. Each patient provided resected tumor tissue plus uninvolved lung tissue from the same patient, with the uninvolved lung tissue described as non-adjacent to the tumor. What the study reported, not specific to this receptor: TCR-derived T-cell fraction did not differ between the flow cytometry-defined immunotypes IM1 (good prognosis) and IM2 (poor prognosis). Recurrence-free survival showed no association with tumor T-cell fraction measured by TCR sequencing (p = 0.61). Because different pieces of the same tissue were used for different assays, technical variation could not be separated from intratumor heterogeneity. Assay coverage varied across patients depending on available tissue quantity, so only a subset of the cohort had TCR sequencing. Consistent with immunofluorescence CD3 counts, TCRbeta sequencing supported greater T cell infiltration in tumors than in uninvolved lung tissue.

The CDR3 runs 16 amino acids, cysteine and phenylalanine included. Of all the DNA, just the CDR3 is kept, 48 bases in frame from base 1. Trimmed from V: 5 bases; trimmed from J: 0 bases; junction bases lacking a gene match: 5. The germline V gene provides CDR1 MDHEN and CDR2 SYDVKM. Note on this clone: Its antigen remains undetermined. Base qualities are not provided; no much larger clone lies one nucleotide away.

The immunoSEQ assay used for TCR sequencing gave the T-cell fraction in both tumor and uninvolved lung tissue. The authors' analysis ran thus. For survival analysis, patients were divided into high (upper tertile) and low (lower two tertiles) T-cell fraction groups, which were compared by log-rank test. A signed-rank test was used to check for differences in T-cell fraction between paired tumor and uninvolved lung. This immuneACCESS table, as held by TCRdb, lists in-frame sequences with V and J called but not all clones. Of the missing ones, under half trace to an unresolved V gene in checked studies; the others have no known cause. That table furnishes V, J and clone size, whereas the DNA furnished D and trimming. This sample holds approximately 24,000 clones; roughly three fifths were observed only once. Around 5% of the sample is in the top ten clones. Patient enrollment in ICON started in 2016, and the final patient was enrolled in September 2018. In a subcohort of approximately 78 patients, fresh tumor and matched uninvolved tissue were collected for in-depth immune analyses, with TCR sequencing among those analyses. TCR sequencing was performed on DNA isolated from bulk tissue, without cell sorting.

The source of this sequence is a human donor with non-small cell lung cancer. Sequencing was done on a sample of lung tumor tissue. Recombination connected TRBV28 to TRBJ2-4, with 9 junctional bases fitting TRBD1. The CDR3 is CASSEQGAIAKNIQYF. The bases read TGTGCCAGCAGTGAACAGGGGGCAATAGCCAAAAACATTCAGTACTTC.